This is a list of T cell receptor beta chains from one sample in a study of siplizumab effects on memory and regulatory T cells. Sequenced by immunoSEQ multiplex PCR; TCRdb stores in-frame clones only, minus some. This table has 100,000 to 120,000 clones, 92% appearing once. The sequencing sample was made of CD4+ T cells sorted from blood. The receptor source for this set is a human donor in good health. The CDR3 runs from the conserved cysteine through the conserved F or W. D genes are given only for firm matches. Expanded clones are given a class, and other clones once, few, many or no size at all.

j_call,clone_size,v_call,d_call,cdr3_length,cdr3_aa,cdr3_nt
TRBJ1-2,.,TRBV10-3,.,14,CAISDPTGSYGYTF,TGTGCCATCAGTGATCCCACGGGGAGCTATGGCTACACCTTC
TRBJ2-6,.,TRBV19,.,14,CASRRVSGANVLTF,TGTGCCAGCCGAAGGGTGTCTGGGGCCAACGTCCTGACTTTC
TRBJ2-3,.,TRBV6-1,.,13,CASSEVSNQPQYF,TGTGCCAGCAGTGAAGTCAGCAATCAGCCCCAGTATTTT
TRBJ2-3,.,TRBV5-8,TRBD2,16,CASSQALAGGTDTQYF,TGTGCCAGCAGCCAGGCCCTAGCGGGGGGAACAGATACGCAGTATTTT
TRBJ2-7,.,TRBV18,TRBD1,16,CASSPPSAGGMGEQYF,TGTGCCAGCTCACCCCCATCGGCAGGGGGAATGGGGGAGCAGTACTTC
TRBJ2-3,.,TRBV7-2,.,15,CASSLVRSGTDTQYF,TGTGCCAGCAGCTTAGTACGGTCCGGCACAGATACGCAGTATTTT
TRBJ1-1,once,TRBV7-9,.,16,CASSFDVFSTNTEAFF,TGTGCCAGCAGCTTTGATGTTTTCTCTACTAACACTGAAGCTTTCTTT
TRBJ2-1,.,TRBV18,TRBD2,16,CASSPAGLAGSYEQFF,TGTGCCAGCTCCCCCGCTGGACTAGCGGGGAGCTATGAGCAGTTCTTC
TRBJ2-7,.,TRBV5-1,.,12,CASSLIRDEQYF,TGCGCCAGCAGCTTGATCAGGGACGAGCAGTACTTC
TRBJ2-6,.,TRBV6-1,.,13,CASLISGANVLTF,TGTGCCAGCCTCATCTCTGGGGCCAACGTCCTGACTTTC
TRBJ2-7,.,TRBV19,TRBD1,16,CATTTGTGGFRSEQYF,TGTGCCACCACTACCGGGACAGGGGGATTTCGGAGCGAGCAGTACTTC
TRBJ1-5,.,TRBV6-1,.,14,CAIDDGFSNQPQHF,TGTGCCATCGACGACGGTTTTAGCAATCAGCCCCAGCATTTT
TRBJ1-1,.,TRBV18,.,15,CASSPRTVMNTEAFF,TGTGCCAGCTCACCCCGGACTGTTATGAACACTGAAGCTTTCTTT
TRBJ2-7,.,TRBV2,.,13,CASSGGLAYEQYF,TGTGCCAGCAGTGGGGGGTTGGCCTACGAGCAGTACTTC
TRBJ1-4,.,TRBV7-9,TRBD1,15,CASSPGTGRDEKLFF,TGTGCCAGCAGCCCGGGGACAGGGCGGGATGAAAAACTGTTTTTT
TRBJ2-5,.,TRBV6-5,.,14,CASSYLDAQETQYF,TGTGCCAGCAGTTACTTGGACGCTCAAGAGACCCAGTACTTC
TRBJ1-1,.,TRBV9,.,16,CASSSSGSGWGTEAFF,TGTGCCAGCAGCTCCAGCGGGTCAGGGTGGGGCACTGAAGCTTTCTTT
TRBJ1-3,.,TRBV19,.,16,CASSIGRSYSGNTIYF,TGTGCCAGTAGTATAGGTCGGAGCTACTCTGGAAACACCATATATTTT
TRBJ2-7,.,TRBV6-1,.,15,CASSGGRAGSYEQYF,TGTGCCAGCAGTGGAGGAAGGGCAGGGTCCTACGAGCAGTACTTC
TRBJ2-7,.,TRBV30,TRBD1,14,CAWRIRDRAGEQYF,TGTGCCTGGAGAATCCGGGACAGGGCGGGCGAGCAGTACTTC
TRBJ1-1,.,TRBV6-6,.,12,CASSYGREAAFF,TGTGCCAGCAGTTACGGAAGGGAGGCAGCTTTCTTT
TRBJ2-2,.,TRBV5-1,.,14,CASSLVWDTGELFF,TGCGCCAGCAGCTTGGTTTGGGACACCGGGGAGCTGTTTTTT
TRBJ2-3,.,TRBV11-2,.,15,CASSLEGRGTDTQYF,TGTGCCAGCAGCTTAGAGGGCAGAGGCACAGATACGCAGTATTTT
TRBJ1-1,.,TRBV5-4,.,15,CASSLYASSGTEAFF,TGTGCCAGCAGCTTGTACGCCTCCTCGGGGACTGAAGCTTTCTTT
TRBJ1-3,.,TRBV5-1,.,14,CASSLDGSGNTIYF,TGCGCCAGCAGCTTGGACGGCTCTGGAAACACCATATATTTT
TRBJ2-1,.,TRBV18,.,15,CASSPLDLTYNEQFF,TGTGCCAGCTCACCATTGGACCTAACCTACAATGAGCAGTTCTTC
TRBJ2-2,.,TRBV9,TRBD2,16,CASSYTSGRKTGELFF,TGTGCCAGCAGCTACACTAGCGGGAGGAAAACCGGGGAGCTGTTTTTT
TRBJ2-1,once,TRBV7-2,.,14,CASSSSSLPNEQFF,TGTGCCAGCAGCTCTTCTAGCTTACCCAATGAGCAGTTCTTC
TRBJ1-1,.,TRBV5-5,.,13,CASSLQGNTEAFF,TGTGCCAGCAGCTTGCAAGGGAACACTGAAGCTTTCTTT
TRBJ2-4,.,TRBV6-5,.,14,CASTPGLAKNIQYF,TGTGCCAGCACTCCTGGTCTAGCCAAAAACATTCAGTACTTC
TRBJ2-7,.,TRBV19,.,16,CASSPQGLAKSYEQYF,TGTGCCAGTAGTCCTCAGGGCCTAGCGAAGTCCTACGAGCAGTACTTC
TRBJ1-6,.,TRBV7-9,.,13,CASSEWDDSPLHF,TGTGCCAGCAGTGAATGGGATGATTCACCCCTCCACTTT
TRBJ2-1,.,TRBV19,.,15,CASTDRPSSYNEQFF,TGTGCCAGTACAGACAGGCCCAGCTCCTACAATGAGCAGTTCTTC
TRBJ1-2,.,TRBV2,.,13,CASSGWGNYGYTF,TGTGCCAGCAGTGGTTGGGGTAACTATGGCTACACCTTC
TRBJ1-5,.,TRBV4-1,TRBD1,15,CASSQTGLSNQPQHF,TGCGCCAGCAGCCAGACAGGGCTTAGCAATCAGCCCCAGCATTTT
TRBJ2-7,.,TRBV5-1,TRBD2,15,CASSLGGGVSYEQYF,TGCGCCAGCAGCTTGGGCGGGGGGGTTTCCTACGAGCAGTACTTC
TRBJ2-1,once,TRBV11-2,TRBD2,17,CASSPCRGGRRWNEQFF,TGTGCCAGCAGCCCATGCCGGGGGGGGAGAAGGTGGAATGAGCAGTTCTTC
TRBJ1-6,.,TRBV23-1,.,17,CASMFKKGDLPGSPLHF,TGCGCCAGCATGTTTAAAAAAGGCGACCTACCGGGGTCACCCCTCCACTTT
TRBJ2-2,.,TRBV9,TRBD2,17,CASSVVGLAGNTGELFF,TGTGCCAGCAGCGTAGTGGGACTAGCGGGGAACACCGGGGAGCTGTTTTTT
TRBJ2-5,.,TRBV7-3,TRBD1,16,CASSLGPGQAQETQYF,TGTGCCAGCAGCTTGGGACCGGGACAGGCCCAAGAGACCCAGTACTTC
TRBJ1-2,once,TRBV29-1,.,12,CSARGGFYGYTF,TGCAGCGCGAGGGGTGGGTTTTATGGCTACACCTTC
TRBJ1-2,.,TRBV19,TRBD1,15,CASSQSGQGIFGYTF,TGTGCCAGTAGTCAAAGCGGACAGGGAATATTTGGCTACACCTTC
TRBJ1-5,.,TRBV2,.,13,CASSAGVGQPQHF,TGTGCCAGCAGTGCCGGGGTAGGACAGCCCCAGCATTTT
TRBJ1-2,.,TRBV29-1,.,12,CSVESSNYGYTF,TGCAGCGTTGAAAGTTCTAACTATGGCTACACCTTC